These T cell receptor beta chains were read from a single sample in a study of CD8 T cells in ankylosing spondylitis. TCRdb reprocessed the 5' RACE reads with MiXCR, giving one entry per CDR3 protein. The profile covers about 220,000 distinct CDR3 sequences, with around 18% appearing a single time and about 39% taken by the ten largest. The sequenced sample consisted of blood, either unsorted or a sorted T cell fraction (not recorded which). The source of these receptors is a male donor with ankylosing spondylitis. Both conserved end residues are trimmed from each CDR3. A D gene is named only where the DNA matches it firmly.

j_call d_call v_call cdr3_aa
TRBJ2-7 - TRBV7-8 ASSFDREQY
TRBJ2-1 TRBD2 TRBV25-1 ASSVRGGGTYNEQF
TRBJ1-1 - TRBV29-1 SVEGLGYMNTEAF
TRBJ2-7 - TRBV29-1 SVREDYEQY
TRBJ2-1 TRBD2 TRBV12-3/TRBV12-4 ASSFGLAGRREQF
TRBJ2-4 - TRBV7-2 ASRLNVRGRGNIQY
TRBJ2-1 - TRBV21-1 ASSAPRPGSYNEQF
TRBJ1-1 TRBD1 TRBV19 ASSPGTGRTEAF
TRBJ2-7 TRBD2 TRBV5-1 ASSLTGGYEQY
TRBJ1-1 TRBD1 TRBV20-1 SAIETGWIETEAF
TRBJ2-7 TRBD2 TRBV29-1 SVVRGVYEQY
TRBJ2-1 TRBD2 TRBV7-9 ASSIPIAGVGYNEQF
TRBJ2-3 - TRBV20-1 SARDRWAAGQNTDTQY
TRBJ2-1 - TRBV7-9 ASSPTANEQF
TRBJ2-5 TRBD2 TRBV7-8 ASSLALGTSGGWETQY
TRBJ2-1 - TRBV12-3/TRBV12-4 ASSLEGEAYNEQF
TRBJ2-7 TRBD2 TRBV12-3/TRBV12-4 ASSSGLAGAYEQY
TRBJ2-3 - TRBV29-1 SVEGGGDGMQADTQY
TRBJ1-1 - TRBV7-9 ASSLGSLEAF
TRBJ1-5 - TRBV28 ASSLRPPGQPQH
TRBJ2-5 TRBD1 TRBV24-1 ATGATGQETQY
TRBJ2-7 - TRBV2 ASSEVGQAEQY
TRBJ1-1 - TRBV10-3 AISEGTGTEGAEAF
TRBJ2-6 - TRBV20-1 SARGVGANVLT
TRBJ2-1 TRBD2 TRBV27 ASRGLVETSSYNEQF
TRBJ1-1 - TRBV19 ASRIRGEGMNTEAF
TRBJ2-3 TRBD2 TRBV20-1 SARASTSVFTDTQY
TRBJ2-4 - TRBV9 ASSSPDGKNIQY
TRBJ2-1 TRBD2 TRBV20-1 SARAEGTSYNEQF
TRBJ2-5 TRBD2 TRBV27 ASAGLAGEETQY
TRBJ2-7 TRBD1 TRBV20-1 SARGRRGLSYEQY
TRBJ2-5 - TRBV28 ASSSDLGETQY
TRBJ2-1 TRBD2 TRBV3-1 ASSYLTSGSINEQF
TRBJ2-5 TRBD2 TRBV5-6 ASSQSHSGRQTQY
TRBJ2-5 TRBD1 TRBV3-1 ASSPGQGDQETQY
TRBJ1-5 - TRBV15 ATSRLNNQPQH
TRBJ2-3 TRBD2 TRBV11-2 ASSRGLEGTDTQY
TRBJ1-1 - TRBV29-1 SVGVTEAF
TRBJ2-7 - TRBV7-3 ASSLTGRAGEQY
TRBJ1-5 - TRBV4-1 ASSLQGNQPQH
TRBJ2-1 TRBD2 TRBV5-6 ASSLALAGTYNEQF
TRBJ2-7 TRBD2 TRBV6-5 ASSSDGGGYEQY
TRBJ2-3 - TRBV4-3 ASSQSGATDTQY
TRBJ2-2 - TRBV15 ATSRAGELF
TRBJ2-7 - TRBV20-1 SARGKGGYEQY